This entry lists 14 T cell receptor beta chains sequenced from one sample in a study of low-dose radiotherapy and immunotherapy resistance in tumors. Noted time point: before trial treatment. TRAV- and TRBV-specific primers were used for first-strand cDNA, which covered alpha and beta chains. With a constant-region primer and a V-primer adapter, TCRs were subjected to approximately 21 PCR cycles of amplification. TCRdb passed the reads through MiXCR, listing each CDR3 protein once. The sample gives 64,000 or so distinct CDR3 sequences, roughly 30% of which show up once; around 10% is in the top ten. The sample was PBMCs, taken before treatment. The receptors originated from a female donor with ovarian cancer.

This clonotype was picked up many times. V and J are TRBV6-2 or TRBV6-3 and TRBJ1-2; D gene unclear. V lost 5 bases, J lost 8 bases, and 15 bases lay in between. The length of the CDR3 is 13 residues. The germline V gene encodes CDR1 MNHEY and CDR2 SVGEGT. CDR3 region: CASSTPGLGGYTF. CDR3 DNA: TGTGCCAGCAGTACCCCGGGCTTGGGGGGCTACACCTTC.

This clonotype was detected ten times or more. The chain joins TRBV29-1 to TRBJ1-6, with a possible D match to TRBD1 (5 bases). V was pared by 4 bases and J by 9 bases, with 19 bases between. The CDR3 spans 15 residues. Germline V gene sequence: CDR1 SQVTM, CDR2 ANQGSEA. The DNA for the CDR3 is TGCAGCGTTGTTTCCCCGGGGACCGGCGGTTCACCCCTCCACTTT. Amino acid sequence: CSVVSPGTGGSPLHF.

This clonotype was recorded at least ten times. The chain has TRBV24-1 and TRBJ2-6; TRBD1 matches 10 bases. The CDR3 is 17 amino acids. CDR1 and CDR2 (germline): KGHDR, SFDVKD. The ends lost 12 bases at V and 0 bases at J; junction bases unmatched: 10. CDR3 amino acids: CAVGSGTGASGANVLTF. As DNA, the CDR3 is TGTGCCGTGGGGTCCGGGACAGGGGCCTCTGGGGCCAACGTCCTGACTTTC.

This clonotype showed up many times. The chain couples TRBV5-1 to TRBJ2-5; unclear D gene. Trimming pared 3 bases from V and 0 bases from J, leaving 6 bases between. The V gene's germline CDR1 is SGHRS and CDR2 YFSETQ. This CDR3 is built from 13 residues. The CDR3, as DNA: TGCGCCAGCAGCTGGGGATACCAAGAGACCCAGTACTTC. It translates to CASSWGYQETQYF.

This clonotype was recorded many times. CDR3 in DNA: TGCAGCGTAATTACTAGCGGGAGGACCCATGAGCAGTTCTTC. This sequence encodes CSVITSGRTHEQFF. This sequence joins TRBV29-1 and TRBJ2-1; the match to TRBD2 covers 12 bases. J was trimmed by 8 bases and V by 6 bases; bases with no gene match: 8. Germline loops: CDR1 SQVTM, CDR2 ANQGSEA. The CDR3 runs to 14 residues.

The J gene is TRBJ2-7, the V gene TRBV20-1; D is ambiguous. The germline gives CDR1 DFQATT, CDR2 SNEGSKA (reference sequence). V was shortened by 3 bases and J by 6 bases, with 24 bases between the two germline ends. The CDR3 is 16 amino acids. CDR3 nucleotides: TGCAGTGCTAGTCCGGACCTAGGGTTTTATGAGACCGAGCAGTACTTC. It yields the protein CSASPDLGFYETEQYF.

This clonotype came up once. Mismatch with germline at one junction end may stem from a read error. The rearrangement uses TRBV7-2 and TRBJ2-7; D perhaps matches TRBD2 (6 bases). Per the germline V gene, CDR1 is SGHTA and CDR2 is FQGNSA. This CDR3 has 15 residues. The CDR3 nucleotides read TGTGCCAGCGGCTTAGCCGGGACCGGGGGCTACGAGCAGTACTTC. Translated: CASGLAGTGGYEQYF.

On this clonotype itself: Since a far larger clone is one base different, this is likely a read error. This chain links TRBV7-9 with TRBJ2-1, with D possibly called TRBD1 or TRBD2 (5 bases each). Per the germline V gene, CDR1 is SEHNR and CDR2 is FQNEAQ (reference sequence). The CDR3 has 15 residues. The CDR3 reads CVSSPTGHSYNEQFF. CDR3 DNA sequence: TGTGTCAGCAGCCCCACGGGGCACTCCTACAATGAGCAGTTCTTC.

This clonotype was detected many times. The chain joins TRBV12-3 or TRBV12-4 to TRBJ2-5, with TRBD1 as a possible D gene (5 bases). Trimming pared 0 bases from V and 5 bases from J, leaving 7 bases between. The CDR3 runs to 13 residues. The CDR3 reads CASSLAGVETQYF. CDR3 DNA: TGTGCCAGCAGTTTAGCAGGGGTCGAGACCCAGTACTTC.

There are a few counts of this clonotype. With a far larger clone one base away, a read error is the likely cause. This chain joins TRBV28 and TRBJ2-7, with D possibly matching TRBD2 (6 bases). V gave up 2 bases and J gave up 7 bases, with 24 bases separating them. The CDR3 runs to 17 residues. The germline V gene encodes CDR1 MDHEN and CDR2 SYDVKM. CDR3 sequence (DNA): TGTGCCAGCAGTTTAGGAGGGCGGCTAGCAGGGTACAATGAGCAGTACTTC. It yields the protein CASSLGGRLAGYNEQYF.

This clonotype showed up many times. This sequence joins TRBV9 and TRBJ2-3; TRBD1 matches 7 bases. This CDR3 region has 15 residues. J lost 4 bases, V lost 4 bases, and 9 bases had no gene match. Germline V lookup: CDR1 SGDLS, CDR2 YYNGEE. CDR3 residues: CASSRPTGAADTQYF. The CDR3 nucleotides are TGTGCCAGCAGCCGTCCCACAGGGGCGGCAGATACGCAGTATTTT.

This clonotype was seen only a few times. This chain uses TRBV18 with TRBJ2-3; D ambiguous. This CDR3 is built from 13 residues. The germline CDR1 and CDR2 sequences are KGHSH and LQKENI. V was clipped by 1 base and J by 4 bases, with 6 bases between them. The DNA of the CDR3 is TGTGCCAGCTCACCACGGGTCGCAGATACGCAGTATTTT. Encoded protein: CASSPRVADTQYF.

Regarding this clonotype: With only one base between it and a far larger clone, this is likely a read error. The chain has TRBV9 and TRBJ2-1, with unresolved D. This CDR3 has 14 residues. Trimming pared 0 bases from V and 10 bases from J, leaving 14 bases between. Germline CDR1 SGDLS, CDR2 YYNGEE. CDR3 DNA sequence: TGTGCCAGCAGCGTAGAGGGATTTATAGGCGAGCAGTTCTTC. Amino acids: CASSVEGFIGEQFF.

This clonotype occurred many times. This chain uses TRBV5-4 with TRBJ2-3; D is possibly TRBD1 (6 bases). Looked up from germline, CDR1 is SGHNT and CDR2 is YYREEE (reference sequence). With 5 bases removed from V and 0 bases from J, the gap between germline ends came to 10 bases. The CDR3 has 14 residues. DNA for the CDR3: TGTGCCAGCAGACAGGGTTCTAGCACAGATACGCAGTATTTT. This encodes CASRQGSSTDTQYF.